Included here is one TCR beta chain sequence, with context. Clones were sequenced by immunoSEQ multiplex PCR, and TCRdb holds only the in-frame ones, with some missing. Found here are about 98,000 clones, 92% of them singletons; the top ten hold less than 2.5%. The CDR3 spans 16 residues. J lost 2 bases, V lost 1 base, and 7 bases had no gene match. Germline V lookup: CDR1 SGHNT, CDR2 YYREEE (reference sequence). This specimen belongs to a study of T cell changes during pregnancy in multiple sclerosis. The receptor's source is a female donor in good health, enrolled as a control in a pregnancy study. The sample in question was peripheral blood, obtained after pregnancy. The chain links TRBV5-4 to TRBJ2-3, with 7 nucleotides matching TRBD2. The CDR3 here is CASSLTSAPPTDTQYF. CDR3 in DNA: TGTGCCAGCAGCTTGACTAGCGCGCCACCCACAGATACGCAGTATTTT.